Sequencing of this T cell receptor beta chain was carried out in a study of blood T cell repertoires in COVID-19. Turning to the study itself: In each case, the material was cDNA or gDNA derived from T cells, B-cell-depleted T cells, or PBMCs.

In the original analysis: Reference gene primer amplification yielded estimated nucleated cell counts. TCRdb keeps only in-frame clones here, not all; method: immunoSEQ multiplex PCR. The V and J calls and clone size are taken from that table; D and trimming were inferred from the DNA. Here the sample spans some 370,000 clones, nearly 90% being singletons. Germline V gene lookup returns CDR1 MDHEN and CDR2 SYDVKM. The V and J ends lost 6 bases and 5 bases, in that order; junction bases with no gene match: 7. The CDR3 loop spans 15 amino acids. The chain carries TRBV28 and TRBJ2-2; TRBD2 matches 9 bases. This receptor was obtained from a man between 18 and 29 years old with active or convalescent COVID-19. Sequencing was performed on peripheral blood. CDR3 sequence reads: CASRSGLASTGELFF. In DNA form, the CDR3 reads TGTGCCAGCAGGTCTGGACTAGCGAGTACCGGGGAGCTGTTTTTT.